The present T cell receptor beta chain was sequenced within a study of shared clonotypes between healthy human individuals. Background on the study: Three plates were used per donor for CD4 naive, three for CD4 memory, two for CD8 naive and one for CD8 memory.

Naive CD8 cells were CD45RO-negative, positively selected for CCR7, excluding terminally differentiated effector memory CD45RA+ cells. A note on this clone: Its matching antigen is unknown. The sample has other DNA sequences that encode this CDR3 too.

Study-wide results and caveats: Even with large depth, rarefaction showed that sorted-subset sequencing was incomplete. Estimated richness values were generally larger in naive subsets than in memory subsets. Having only a few donors restricted how much genetic and exposure-history diversity was captured.

Trimming stripped 9 bases from V and 4 bases from J, with 10 bases between. From germline, CDR1 is MDHEN and CDR2 SYDVKM. CDR3 size: 11 residues. Method: immunoSEQ multiplex PCR; TCRdb's copy keeps in-frame clones and lacks some. The sample shows around 610,000 clones, roughly 95% of them seen only once. The sequenced sample was naive CD8+ T cells sorted from blood. The receptor's source is a woman aged 25 to 39 in good health. V is TRBV28 and J is TRBJ2-7; D remains ambiguous. CDR3 in amino acids: CASSNLYEQYF. CDR3 sequence (DNA): TGTGCCAGTAGTAACCTTTACGAGCAGTACTTC.